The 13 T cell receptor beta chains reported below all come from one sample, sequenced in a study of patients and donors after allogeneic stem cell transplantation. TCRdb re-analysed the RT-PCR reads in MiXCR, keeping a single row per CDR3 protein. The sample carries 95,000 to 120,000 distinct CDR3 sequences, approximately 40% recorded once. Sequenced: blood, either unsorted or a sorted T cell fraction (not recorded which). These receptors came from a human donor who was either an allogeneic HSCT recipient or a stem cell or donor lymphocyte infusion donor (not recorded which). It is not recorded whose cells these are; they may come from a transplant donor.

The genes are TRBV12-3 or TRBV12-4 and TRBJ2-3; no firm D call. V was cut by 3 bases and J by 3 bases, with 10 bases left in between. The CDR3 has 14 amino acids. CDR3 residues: CASSFGWETDTQYF. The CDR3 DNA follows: TGTGCCAGCAGTTTTGGCTGGGAAACAGATACGCAGTATTTT.

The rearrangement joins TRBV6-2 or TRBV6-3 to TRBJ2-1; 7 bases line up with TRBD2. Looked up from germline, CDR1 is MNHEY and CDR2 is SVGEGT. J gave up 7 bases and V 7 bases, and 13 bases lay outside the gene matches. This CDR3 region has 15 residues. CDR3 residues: CASIPGREDRNEQFF. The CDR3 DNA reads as TGTGCCAGCATCCCGGGGAGGGAGGATCGGAATGAGCAGTTCTTC.

CDR3 amino acids: CASSLTGTVAYEQYF. The CDR3 region has the DNA TGCGCCAGCAGCCTAACCGGGACGGTAGCCTACGAGCAGTACTTC. The chain employs TRBV4-3 and TRBJ2-7; D possibly uses TRBD1 or TRBD2 (5 bases each). V gave up 4 bases and J gave up 2 bases, with 15 bases separating them. Germline-derived CDR1 and CDR2 are LGHNA and YSLEER. The CDR3 is 15 residues long.

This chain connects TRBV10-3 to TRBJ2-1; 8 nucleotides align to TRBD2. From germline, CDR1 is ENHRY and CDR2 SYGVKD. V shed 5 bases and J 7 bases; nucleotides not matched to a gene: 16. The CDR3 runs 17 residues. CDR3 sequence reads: CAISPGLGTGGNNEQFF. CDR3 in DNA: TGTGCCATCAGTCCGGGACTTGGGACGGGAGGGAATAATGAGCAGTTCTTC.

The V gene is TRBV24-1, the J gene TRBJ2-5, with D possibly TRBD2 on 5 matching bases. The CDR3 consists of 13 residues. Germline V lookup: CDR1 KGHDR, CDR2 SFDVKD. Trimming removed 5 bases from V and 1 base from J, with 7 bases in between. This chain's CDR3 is CATSGGPQETQYF. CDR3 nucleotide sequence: TGTGCCACCAGTGGAGGGCCCCAAGAGACCCAGTACTTC.

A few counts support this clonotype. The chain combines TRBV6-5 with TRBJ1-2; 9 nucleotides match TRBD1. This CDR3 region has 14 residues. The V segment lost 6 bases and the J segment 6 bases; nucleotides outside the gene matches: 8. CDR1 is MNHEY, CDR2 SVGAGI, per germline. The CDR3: CASSRDRVIHGYTF. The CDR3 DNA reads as TGTGCCAGCAGCCGGGACAGGGTGATTCATGGCTACACCTTC.

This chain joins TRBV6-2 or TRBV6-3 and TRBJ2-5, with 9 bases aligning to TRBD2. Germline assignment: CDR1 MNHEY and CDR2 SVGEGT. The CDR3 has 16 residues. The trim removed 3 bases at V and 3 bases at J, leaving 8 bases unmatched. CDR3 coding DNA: TGTGCCAGCAGTTATCGCCGCGGGAGGGGAGAAGAGACCCAGTACTTC. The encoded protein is CASSYRRGRGEETQYF.

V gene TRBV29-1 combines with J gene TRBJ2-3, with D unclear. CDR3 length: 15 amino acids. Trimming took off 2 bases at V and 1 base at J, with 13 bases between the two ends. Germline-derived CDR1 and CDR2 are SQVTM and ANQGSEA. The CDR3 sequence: CSVEPDPRGTDTQYF. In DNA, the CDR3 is TGCAGCGTTGAACCAGATCCTCGGGGCACAGATACGCAGTATTTT.

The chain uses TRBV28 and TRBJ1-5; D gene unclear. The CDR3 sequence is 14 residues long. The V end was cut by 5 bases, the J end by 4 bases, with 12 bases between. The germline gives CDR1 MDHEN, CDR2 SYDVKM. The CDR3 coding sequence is TGTGCCAGCAGTCCCACGCTCAGGAATCAGCCCCAGCATTTT. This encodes CASSPTLRNQPQHF.

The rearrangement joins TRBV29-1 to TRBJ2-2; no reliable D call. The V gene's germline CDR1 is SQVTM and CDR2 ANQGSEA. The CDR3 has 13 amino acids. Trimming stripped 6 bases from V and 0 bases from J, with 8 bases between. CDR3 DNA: TGCAGCGTATGGCTCGCGAACACCGGGGAGCTGTTTTTT. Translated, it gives CSVWLANTGELFF.

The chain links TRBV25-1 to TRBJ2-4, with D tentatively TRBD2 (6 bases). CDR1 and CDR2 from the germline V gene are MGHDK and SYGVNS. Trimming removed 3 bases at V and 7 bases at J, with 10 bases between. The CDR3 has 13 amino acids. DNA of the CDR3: TGTGCCAGCAGTGATGCGGGGCCTAACATTCAGTACTTC. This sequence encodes CASSDAGPNIQYF.

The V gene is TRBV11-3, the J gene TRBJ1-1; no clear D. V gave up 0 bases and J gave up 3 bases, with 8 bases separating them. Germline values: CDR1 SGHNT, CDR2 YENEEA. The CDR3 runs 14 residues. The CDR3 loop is CASSLEGLYTEAFF. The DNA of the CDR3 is TGTGCCAGCAGCTTAGAGGGGTTATACACTGAAGCTTTCTTT.

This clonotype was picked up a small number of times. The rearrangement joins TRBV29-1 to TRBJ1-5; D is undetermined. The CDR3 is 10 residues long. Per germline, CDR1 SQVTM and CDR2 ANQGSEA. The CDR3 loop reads CTVRRQPQHF. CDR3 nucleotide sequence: TGCACCGTGAGGCGTCAGCCCCAGCATTTT. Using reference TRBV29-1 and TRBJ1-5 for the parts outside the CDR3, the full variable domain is SAVISQKPSRDICQRGTSLTIQCQVDSQVTMMFWYRQQPGQSLTLIATANQGSEATYESGFVIDKFPISRPNLTFSTLTVSNMSPEDSSIYLCTVRRQPQHFGDGTRLSIL.